The T cell receptor (beta chain) under discussion was sequenced for a study of T-cell reconstitution after alpha-beta-depleted transplantation in children. The CDR3 contains 15 residues. Germline CDR1 DFQATT, CDR2 SNEGSKA (reference sequence). Trimming left V 3 bases short and J 2 bases short, with 17 bases between. At least ten counts were recorded for this clonotype. Unique molecular identifiers were incorporated during preparation of the TCRbeta library. In TCRdb, the PCR reads were re-called with MiXCR into one record per CDR3 protein. The data contain some 450,000 distinct CDR3 sequences, around two fifths of them singletons.

This TCR came from a girl aged 2 to 10 with aplastic anemia, due to receive a stem cell transplant. This sequence joins TRBV20-1 and TRBJ2-7, with D possibly being TRBD2 (6 bases). The specimen was PBMCs, collected before TCRalphabeta/CD19-depleted stem cell transplant. The CDR3 protein is CSASTPRGKPYEQYF. The CDR3 DNA is TGCAGTGCTAGCACCCCCCGGGGGAAGCCCTACGAGCAGTACTTC.